The T cell receptor beta chain under discussion was sequenced for a study of tumor and adjacent non-tumor tissue in lung cancer. About the study: Histology: 12 adenocarcinoma, a couple of squamous cell carcinoma, 1 small cell lung cancer. Patients were aged roughly 30 to 76, ten or so men and 4 to 6 women, stage I to III.

Study-wide results and caveats: TCR diversity was significantly greater in tumor than normal lung tissue.

CDR3 length equals 14 residues. No cell sorting was done before RNA was extracted from the tissue. Distant lung tissue was collected more than 3 cm away from the tumor edge. A modified ARM-PCR protocol with three rounds of nested PCR amplified TCRbeta. TCRdb re-called the multiplex PCR reads with MiXCR, one entry per CDR3 protein. The profile shows 77,000 or so distinct CDR3 sequences, 76% of them singletons. For this clonotype: The antigen is undetermined. This may be a read error: a much more frequent sequence differs by one nucleotide.

The V and J genes are TRBV12-3 or TRBV12-4 and TRBJ1-1, with 9 bases fitting TRBD1. This clonotype originated in a man in his 70s with non-small cell lung cancer. The material sequenced was distant non-tumor lung tissue. The CDR3 coding sequence is TGTGCCAGCAGTCCATCGGGACAGGGTTTAGAAGATTTCTTT. Translating gives CASSPSGQGLEDFF.